This T cell receptor (beta chain) was obtained from a study of tumor-infiltrating lymphocytes in primary liver carcinoma. About the research overall: With diameters of roughly 4 to 10 cm, tumors were stage T1-T3 N0M0.

The source material, 20-30 mg of unsorted bulk tissue, was used to co-extract RNA and DNA. Patients underwent surgical resection for primary liver carcinoma. Sampling of every tumor involved five separate regions. These included the tumor centre. The investigators made TCR beta cDNA from approximately 500 ng total RNA, using a constant-region primer. Libraries for TCR beta were built through three nested multiplex PCR rounds, which together made up a slightly modified ARM-PCR procedure. Both of the initial two PCR rounds ran for nine to ten cycles and employed TRBV1-TRBV30 forward primers alongside a C-beta reverse primer. TCRdb passed the multiplex PCR reads through MiXCR, listing each CDR3 protein once. The data hold 20,000 to 30,000 distinct CDR3 sequences, with roughly four fifths observed a single time. This clonotype has just a few counts. CDR1 SQVTM and CDR2 ANQGSEA come from the germline V gene. The CDR3 extends over 12 amino acids.

Sequenced: liver tumor tissue from sampling region 5. The subset denotes: tumor region T5, tumor centre. The V and J genes are TRBV29-1 and TRBJ2-1, with 7 bases that match TRBD2. The clonotype was recovered from a woman younger than 45 with primary liver carcinoma and hepatitis B virus infection. The CDR3 region is CGALRDYYEQFF. The CDR3 DNA is TGCGGCGCCCTAAGGGACTACTACGAGCAGTTCTTC.